These T cell receptor beta chains were read from a single sample in a study of beta chain features in type 1 diabetes. Clones were sequenced by immunoSEQ multiplex PCR, and TCRdb holds only the in-frame ones, with some missing. In the table there are approximately 600,000 clones, around 12% of which are singletons. Sample: naive CD4+ T cells from blood. The receptors come from a man aged 30 to 45 with type 1 diabetes. Each CDR3 is given with its conserved first and last residue. The D gene is left open where the match is weak. Size is omitted from some rows. Given values are once, few, many or a class for expanded clones.

v_call: TRBV27
d_call: TRBD1
clone_size: few
j_call: TRBJ1-1
cdr3_aa: CASSRRGDTEAFF

v_call: TRBV10-2
d_call: NA
clone_size: few
j_call: TRBJ1-2
cdr3_aa: CASAFRKGDFGYTF

v_call: TRBV4-2
d_call: TRBD1
clone_size: NA
j_call: TRBJ2-7
cdr3_aa: CASSQDNRGYEQYF

v_call: TRBV19
d_call: TRBD1
clone_size: few
j_call: TRBJ2-2
cdr3_aa: CASSPRGIITGELFF

v_call: TRBV4-3
d_call: NA
clone_size: few
j_call: TRBJ1-3
cdr3_aa: CASSQEGGSGNTIYF

v_call: TRBV30
d_call: NA
clone_size: NA
j_call: TRBJ1-2
cdr3_aa: CAWSPGNYGYTF

v_call: TRBV30
d_call: NA
clone_size: few
j_call: TRBJ1-6
cdr3_aa: CAAGGAYNSPLHF

v_call: TRBV18
d_call: NA
clone_size: NA
j_call: TRBJ2-1
cdr3_aa: CASSPPGNLYNEQFF

v_call: TRBV6-5
d_call: NA
clone_size: NA
j_call: TRBJ1-1
cdr3_aa: CASSYSIHLNTEAFF

v_call: TRBV7-2
d_call: TRBD1
clone_size: few
j_call: TRBJ1-1
cdr3_aa: CASSSGTGVEAFF

v_call: TRBV5-6
d_call: NA
clone_size: few
j_call: TRBJ2-6
cdr3_aa: CASSLRQSSGANVLTF

v_call: TRBV9
d_call: NA
clone_size: NA
j_call: TRBJ1-3
cdr3_aa: CASSVEENTIYF

v_call: TRBV10-3
d_call: NA
clone_size: few
j_call: TRBJ2-2
cdr3_aa: CAISESGLGELFF

v_call: TRBV28
d_call: NA
clone_size: NA
j_call: TRBJ2-5
cdr3_aa: CASSFTGVGRARETQYF

v_call: TRBV27
d_call: NA
clone_size: NA
j_call: TRBJ2-5
cdr3_aa: CASSLSNFRWETQYF

v_call: TRBV7-7
d_call: NA
clone_size: NA
j_call: TRBJ1-1
cdr3_aa: CASSLGKNTEAFF

v_call: TRBV28
d_call: NA
clone_size: few
j_call: TRBJ2-7
cdr3_aa: CASTRTWPYEQYF